A selection of T cell receptor beta chains follows, all from one sample in a study of blood T cell repertoires in COVID-19. Generated by immunoSEQ multiplex PCR, the TCRdb table keeps only in-frame clones and is missing some. The table shows approximately 280,000 clones, with approximately 84% occurring only once. The sample taken for sequencing was peripheral blood. The source of these receptors is a human donor with COVID-19, enrolled during active disease. The donor label of this sample is uncertain. Each CDR3 is given with its conserved first and last residue. Each record gives: J gene, V gene, clone size, CDR3 protein. Expanded clones get a size class; other rows say once, few or many, or leave the size out.

J gene: TRBJ2-2; V gene: TRBV24-1; clone size: NA; CDR3 protein: CATSGGQGENTGELFF
J gene: TRBJ2-2; V gene: TRBV5-8; clone size: NA; CDR3 protein: CASSWTSGTNTGELFF
J gene: TRBJ2-1; V gene: TRBV11-3; clone size: once; CDR3 protein: CASSLVGGYNEQFF
J gene: TRBJ2-5; V gene: TRBV7-2; clone size: NA; CDR3 protein: CASSLTQETQYF
J gene: TRBJ1-2; V gene: TRBV18; clone size: few; CDR3 protein: CASSEGTGYYGYTF
J gene: TRBJ2-7; V gene: TRBV25-1; clone size: NA; CDR3 protein: CASRRGTGYEQYF
J gene: TRBJ2-7; V gene: TRBV5-4; clone size: NA; CDR3 protein: CASSIDTYEQYF
J gene: TRBJ1-6; V gene: TRBV19; clone size: few; CDR3 protein: CASSDRGLESPLHF
J gene: TRBJ2-5; V gene: TRBV5-1; clone size: NA; CDR3 protein: CASSWGTGLETQYF
J gene: TRBJ2-5; V gene: TRBV2; clone size: NA; CDR3 protein: CASSEEDLSGAGTQYF
J gene: TRBJ1-1; V gene: TRBV12-3/TRBV12-4; clone size: few; CDR3 protein: CASSLQSGGEAFF